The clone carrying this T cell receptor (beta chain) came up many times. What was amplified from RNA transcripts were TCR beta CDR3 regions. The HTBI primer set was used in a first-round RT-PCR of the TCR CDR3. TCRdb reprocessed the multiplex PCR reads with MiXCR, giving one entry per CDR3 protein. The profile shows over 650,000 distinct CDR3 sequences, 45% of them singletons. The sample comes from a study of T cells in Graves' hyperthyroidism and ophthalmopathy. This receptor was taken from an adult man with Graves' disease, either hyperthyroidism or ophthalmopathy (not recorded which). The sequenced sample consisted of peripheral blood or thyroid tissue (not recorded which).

CDR3 bases: TGTGCCACCAGCAAAGCTCCCCTAAAGGGACAGCCCCAGCATTTT. Amino acid sequence: CATSKAPLKGQPQHF. This chain joins TRBV15 and TRBJ1-5; D unresolved. This CDR3 is built from 15 residues. The V end lost 4 bases, the J end lost 7 bases, and 17 bases lay between the germline ends. The germline gives CDR1 LNHNV, CDR2 YYDKDF (reference sequence). Together with reference TRBV15 and TRBJ1-5, the CDR3 gives the full variable domain: DAMVIQNPRYQVTQFGKPVTLSCSQTLNHNVMYWYQQKSSQAPKLLFHYYDKDFNNEADTPDNFQSRRPNTSFCFLDIRSPGLGDTAMYLCATSKAPLKGQPQHFGDGTRLSIL.